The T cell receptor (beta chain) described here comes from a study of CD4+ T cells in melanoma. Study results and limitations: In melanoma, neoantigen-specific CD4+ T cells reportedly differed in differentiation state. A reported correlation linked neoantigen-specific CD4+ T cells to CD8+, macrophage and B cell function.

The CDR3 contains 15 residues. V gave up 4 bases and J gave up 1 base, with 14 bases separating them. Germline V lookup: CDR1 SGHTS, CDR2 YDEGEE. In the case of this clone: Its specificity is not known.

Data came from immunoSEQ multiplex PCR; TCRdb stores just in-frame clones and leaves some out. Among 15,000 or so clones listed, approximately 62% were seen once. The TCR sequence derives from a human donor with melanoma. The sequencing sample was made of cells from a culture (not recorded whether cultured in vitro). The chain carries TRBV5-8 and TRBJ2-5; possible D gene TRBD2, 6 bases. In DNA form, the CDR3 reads TGTGCCAGCAGCCCCGGGGGAACGCTCCAAGAGACCCAGTACTTC. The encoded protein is CASSPGGTLQETQYF. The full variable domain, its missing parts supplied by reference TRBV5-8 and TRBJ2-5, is EAGVTQSPTHLIKTRGQQATLRCSPISGHTSVYWYQQALGLGLQFLLWYDEGEERNRGNFPPRFSGRQFPNYSSELNVNALELEDSALYLCASSPGGTLQETQYFGPGTRLLVL.